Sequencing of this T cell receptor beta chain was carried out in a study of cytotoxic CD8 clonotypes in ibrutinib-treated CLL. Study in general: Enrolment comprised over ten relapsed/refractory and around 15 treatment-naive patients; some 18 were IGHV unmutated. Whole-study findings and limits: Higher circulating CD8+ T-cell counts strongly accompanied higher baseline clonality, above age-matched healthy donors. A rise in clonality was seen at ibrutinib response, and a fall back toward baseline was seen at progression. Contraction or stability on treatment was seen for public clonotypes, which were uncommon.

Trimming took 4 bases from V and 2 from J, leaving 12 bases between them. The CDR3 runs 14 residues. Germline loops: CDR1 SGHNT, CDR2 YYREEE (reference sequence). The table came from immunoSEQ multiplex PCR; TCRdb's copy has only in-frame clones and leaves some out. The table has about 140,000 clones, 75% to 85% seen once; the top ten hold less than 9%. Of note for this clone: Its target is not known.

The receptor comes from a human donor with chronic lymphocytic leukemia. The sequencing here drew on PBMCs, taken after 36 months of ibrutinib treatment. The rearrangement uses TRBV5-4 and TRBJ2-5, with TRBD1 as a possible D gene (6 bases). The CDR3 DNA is TGTGCCAGCAGCACCGGGACATTGCAAGAGACCCAGTACTTC. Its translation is CASSTGTLQETQYF.